This T cell receptor (beta chain) appears in the sequencing data of a study of cytomegalovirus exposure and HLA in healthy donors (dated by TCRdb to 2016 to 2017). About the study as a whole: An earlier analysis of 587 of the donors reported 276 Gb of sequence data and 117 million unique TCR beta sequences obtained from about 200 million T cells. An early release covering around 630 HLA-typed donors comprised about 320 gigabases of sequencing data and approximately 80 million unique TCR sequences. Among the approximately 400 genotyped donors, around 81% belonged to the genetic ancestry cluster associated with self-reported Caucasian donors. The aim of the study was to test whether cataloging public T cell receptors could identify signatures of past pathogen exposure. Using immunosequencing, the study profiled T cell repertoires from around 680 subjects and related those repertoires to cytomegalovirus serostatus. Along with the roughly 610-subject first cohort, a separate validation cohort of some 130 different subjects was used. To predict cytomegalovirus infection status, the study brought together high-throughput TCR immunosequencing, statistical association of individual TCRs with disease status, and machine learning. In a later analysis, previously published TCR beta repertoires from 666 donors were re-analyzed and high-resolution HLA genotyping was added so that TCR occurrence patterns could be studied. In the later analysis, no new phenotypic data were used to find candidate immune exposures; instead, reliance was placed on TCR beta sequences and their occurrence across donors. An earlier analysis of several hundred of the donors applied high-throughput TCR beta sequencing to assess whether each TCR beta V gene segment acted as functional or pseudogenic. Donor age, sex, ethnicity and CMV serostatus were compiled together with the repertoire data. A later genetic analysis used genome-wide SNP genotypes for about three fifths of the roughly 700 donors, treating that subset as a discovery cohort. Every discovery cohort repertoire had been produced on one sequencing platform. Class I and class II HLA loci were covered by the typing at four-digit resolution. Typing coverage varied by locus: roughly 629-630 donors for A, B, C, DRB1 and DQB1; roughly 510 for DQA1; about 570 for DPA1; 450 to 480 for DPB1. Roughly five DR-DQ haplotypes were handled as single units for association and clustering, since linkage in the cohort was strong. On average, around 230,000 unique TCR beta nucleotide sequences were sequenced per donor among 398 genotyped donors of the cohort, with roughly 19% of those sequences being non-productive. What the study reported, not specific to this receptor: A cluster of highly shared sequence variants was judged likely to be a technical artifact of the sequencing pipeline. In a later analysis, some 18,000 TCR beta sequences were associated with specific HLA alleles at a false discovery rate of 0.05. In a later analysis, several top co-occurrence clusters were reported to appear linked to parvovirus B19, influenza, CMV and Epstein-Barr virus. In a later analysis, most CMV-associated TCR beta chains were found to appear HLA-restricted, with HLA associations seemingly driven largely by CMV exposure. A further reported finding was that TCR beta sequences accurately predicted the HLA-A and HLA-B alleles for most subjects in the first cohort. Strong co-occurrence of HLA alleles, especially DR and DQ, made assigning TCR associations to individual alleles difficult. Correlated functional status among segregating V segments might reflect linkage disequilibrium, but an unknown experimental factor could not be ruled out. It was suggested by the authors that the approach could potentially be generalized to other disease states and immunological phenotypes. In a later analysis, the rate of TCR association differed among HLA loci, with DRB1 alleles having the most associated TCRs and HLA-C alleles having the fewest. The classifier was reported to diagnose cytomegalovirus status with high specificity and sensitivity in both the original cohort and the validation cohort. Roughly uniform sequencing depth across donors was assumed in presence/absence analyses, although this assumption may not hold. Compared with the roughly 720-donor mean, donors in an Asian-associated ancestry cluster had fewer N-insertions in productive TCRs, according to a later genetic analysis. HLA typing was unavailable for some donors at each locus, so association tests used only the typed subset. The 87-base-pair reads could not distinguish some IMGT-functional V segments, including TRBV6-2 and TRBV6-3, so those segments were excluded. Because counts were too low, about 18 rarely observed V segments, including chromosome 9 orphons, were excluded from the earlier analysis of fewer than 650 of the donors. A total of fewer than 200 TCR beta chains were listed by the study as associated with cytomegalovirus. Compared with equally common non-associated chains, HLA-associated TCR beta chains in a later analysis were more clonally expanded and had lower generation probabilities. Only TCR beta chains were sequenced in this cohort, and the absence of alpha or paired-chain data limited detectable features. Broadly in line with IMGT annotations, most TCR beta V segments showed up in productive rearrangements about 87% or about 30% of the time in an earlier analysis of several hundred of the donors. CMV serostatus was the only immune exposure information available for the cohort. An association between a missense DCLRE1C variant and V-gene and J-gene trimming of TCR beta chains was found in a later genetic analysis and replicated in an independent cohort. In vitro tests confirmed that a few of the cytomegalovirus-associated TCR beta chains recognize cytomegalovirus antigens. Most TCR sequences were seen in very few donors, while some public TCRs were found in many individuals.

The library was produced with the immunoSEQ multiplex PCR assay. The multiplex PCR relied on a mix of 60 forward primers for TCR Vbeta segments and 13 reverse primers for TCR Jbeta segments. Amplification of the CDR3 region of rearranged TCR beta genes was performed with a multiplex PCR assay on genomic DNA. Amplified TCR beta libraries were sequenced as 87-base-pair reads on the Illumina HiSeq System. For the original study's pipeline: A later analysis counted some 80 million unique TCR beta chains across the 666 repertoires, and some 12 million of these chains were shared by at least two donors. A nearest-neighbor algorithm error-corrected the raw reads and collapsed the reads into unique sequences, merging closely related sequences to remove PCR and sequencing errors. To assign V, D and J gene segments, CDR3 sequences were aligned to IMGT reference sequences. Each retained sequence needed at least a six-nucleotide match to both a V gene segment and a J gene segment. A rearrangement counted as productive if the CDR3 had no stop codons and remained in frame with V and J, and every other rearrangement counted as non-productive. Following IMGT convention, CDR3 was defined as the stretch from the second conserved V-encoded cysteine up to the conserved J-encoded phenylalanine. Sequences without an unambiguous match to a single V gene segment were excluded from the earlier analysis of almost 600 of the donors. An earlier analysis of about 600 of the donors called V segments functional above 56.7% productive rearrangements and segregating when the between-donor standard deviation exceeded 5%. To diagnose cytomegalovirus status from the catalog of TCR beta chain sequences, a statistical classification framework was built. In a later analysis, V and J genes were assigned by comparing TCR nucleotide sequences against IMGT/GENE-DB human TR gene sequences. Using the TCRdist pipeline, a later analysis assigned CDR3 sequences along with most-parsimonious VDJ recombination scenarios. A later analysis defined each TCR beta chain by its CDR3 amino acid sequence plus V-gene family, and excluded reads lacking a unique V-gene family. A later analysis removed roughly 590 highly shared, low-generation-probability nucleotide sequences to deal with suspected cross-contamination and a sequencing artifact. In a later analysis, a clonal expansion index was calculated for each public chain from normalized within-repertoire ranks of inferred template counts. Generation probabilities in a later analysis came from a VDJ recombination model fitted to out-of-frame rearrangements, and those results were checked against IGoR. In a later analysis, TCR-TCR, TCR-HLA and TCR-CMV co-occurrence was scored with hypergeometric tests, and a repertoire-size bias correction was applied to TCR pairs. False discovery rates were estimated in a later analysis by permuting HLA or CMV assignments 20 times. In a later analysis, co-occurring TCRs were grouped using DBSCAN, and TCRdist sequence similarity was added for clustering within HLA-allele-positive subsets. Repertoires with fewer than 30,000 or more than 120,000 public chains were left out of co-occurrence clustering, as were five repertoires with anomalous nucleotide sharing. TCRdb limited this immuneACCESS table to in-frame rearrangements with V and J called. A share of clones is missing; checked studies link under half to unresolved V genes, and the rest is unexplained. The V and J calls and clone size were taken over from that table, and D and trimming were inferred from the DNA. Present in this sample are some 180,000 clones, approximately 82% of which were seen just once. About 1.8% of the sample belongs to the ten largest clones.

Taken from cysteine to phenylalanine, the CDR3 has 14 residues. Only CDR3 DNA remains: 42 bases, in frame from the first base. Per the germline V gene, SGHAT is the CDR1 and FQNNGV is the CDR2. Trimmed from V: 5 bases; trimmed from J: 5 bases; junction bases lacking a gene match: 4. The cohort comprised some 700 healthy bone marrow donors. At the time of sampling, all cohort members were nominally healthy, though unrecorded immune exposures were likely present. The donor tested CMV seropositive, placing the donor among the 290 or so seropositive members of the cohort. Each donor provided a peripheral blood sample, and peripheral blood mononuclear cells were used for TCR beta sequencing. The Qiagen DNeasy Blood Extraction Kit was used to extract genomic DNA from the blood cell samples. This clone was seen just once. It lacks a known antigen. No base quality values were provided; no much bigger clone lies one nucleotide off.

This TCR came from a man aged 35-49 years in good health and CMV-seropositive. The chain is made from TRBV11-2 and TRBJ1-5, with 9 central nucleotides matching TRBD1. Sequencing input: PBMCs. The bases are TGTGCCAGCAGCGAGGACAGGGGAGATCAGCCCCAGCATTTT. Its coded protein is CASSEDRGDQPQHF.